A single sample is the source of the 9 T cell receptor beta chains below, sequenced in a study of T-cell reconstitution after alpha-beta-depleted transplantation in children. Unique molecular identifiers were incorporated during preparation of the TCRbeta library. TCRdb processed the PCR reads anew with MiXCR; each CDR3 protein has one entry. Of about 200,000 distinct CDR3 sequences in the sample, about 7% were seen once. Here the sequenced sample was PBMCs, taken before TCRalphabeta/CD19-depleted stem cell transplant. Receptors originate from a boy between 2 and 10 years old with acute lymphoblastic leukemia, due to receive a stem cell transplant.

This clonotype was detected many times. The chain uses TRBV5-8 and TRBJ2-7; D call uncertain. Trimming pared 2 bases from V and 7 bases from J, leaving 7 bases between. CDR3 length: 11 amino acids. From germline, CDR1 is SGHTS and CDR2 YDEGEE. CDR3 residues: CASSFGMEQYF. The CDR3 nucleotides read TGTGCCAGCAGCTTTGGTATGGAGCAGTACTTC. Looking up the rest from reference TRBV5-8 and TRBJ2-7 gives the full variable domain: EAGVTQSPTHLIKTRGQQATLRCSPISGHTSVYWYQQALGLGLQFLLWYDEGEERNRGNFPPRFSGRQFPNYSSELNVNALELEDSALYLCASSFGMEQYFGPGTRLTVT.

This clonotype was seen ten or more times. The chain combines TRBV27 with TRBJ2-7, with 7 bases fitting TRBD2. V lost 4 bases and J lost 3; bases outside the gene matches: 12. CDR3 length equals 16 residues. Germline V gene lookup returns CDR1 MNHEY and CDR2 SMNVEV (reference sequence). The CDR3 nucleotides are TGTGCCAGCAGTTCCTACCCCAGCGGGGCCCTCTACGAGCAGTACTTC. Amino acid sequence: CASSSYPSGALYEQYF.

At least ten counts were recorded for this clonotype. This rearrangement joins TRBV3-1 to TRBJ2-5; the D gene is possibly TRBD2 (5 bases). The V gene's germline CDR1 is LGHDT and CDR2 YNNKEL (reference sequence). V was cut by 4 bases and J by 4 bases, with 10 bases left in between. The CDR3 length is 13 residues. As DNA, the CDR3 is TGTGCCAGCAGCCTAGGAGCGGCAGAGACCCAGTACTTC. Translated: CASSLGAAETQYF.

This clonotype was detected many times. The CDR3 DNA is TGTGCCAGCAGCTTAACAGGGGAGAGGGACGAGCAGTACTTC. This gives the protein CASSLTGERDEQYF. The chain recombines TRBV12-3 or TRBV12-4 with TRBJ2-7, with 7 bases lining up with TRBD1. The CDR3 totals 14 residues. V shed 6 bases, J shed 5 bases, and the junction held 10 bases outside the gene matches.

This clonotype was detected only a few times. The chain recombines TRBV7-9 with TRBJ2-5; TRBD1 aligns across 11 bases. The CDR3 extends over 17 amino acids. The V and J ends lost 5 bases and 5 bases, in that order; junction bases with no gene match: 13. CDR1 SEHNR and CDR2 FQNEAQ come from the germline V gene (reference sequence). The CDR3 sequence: CASSRPHRTGGEETQYF. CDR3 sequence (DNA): TGTGCCAGCAGCCGACCCCATCGGACAGGGGGCGAGGAGACCCAGTACTTC.

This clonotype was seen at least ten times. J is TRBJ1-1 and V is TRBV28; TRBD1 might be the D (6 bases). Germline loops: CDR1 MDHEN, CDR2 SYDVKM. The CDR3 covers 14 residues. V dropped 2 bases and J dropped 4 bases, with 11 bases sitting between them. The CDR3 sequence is CASSLAPGVTEAFF. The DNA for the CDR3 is TGTGCCAGCAGTTTAGCGCCAGGGGTCACTGAAGCTTTCTTT.

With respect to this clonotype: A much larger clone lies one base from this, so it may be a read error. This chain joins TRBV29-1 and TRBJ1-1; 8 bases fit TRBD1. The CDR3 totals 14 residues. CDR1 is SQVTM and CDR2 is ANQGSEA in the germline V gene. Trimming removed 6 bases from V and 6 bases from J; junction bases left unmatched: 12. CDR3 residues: CSVERQGSDSEAFF. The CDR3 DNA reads TGCAGCGTAGAGCGACAGGGGTCGGACTCTGAAGCTTTCTTT.

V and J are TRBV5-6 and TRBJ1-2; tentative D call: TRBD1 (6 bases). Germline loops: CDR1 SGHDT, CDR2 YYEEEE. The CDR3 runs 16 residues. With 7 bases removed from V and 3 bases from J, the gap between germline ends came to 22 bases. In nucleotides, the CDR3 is TGTGCCAGCGCCGACCGACAGGTTGGGTTCGACTATGGCTACACCTTC. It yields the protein CASADRQVGFDYGYTF.

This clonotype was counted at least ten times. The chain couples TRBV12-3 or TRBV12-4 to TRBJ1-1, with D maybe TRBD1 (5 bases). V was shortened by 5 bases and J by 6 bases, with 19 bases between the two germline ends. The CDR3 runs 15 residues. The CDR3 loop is CASSQSSGTNAEAFF. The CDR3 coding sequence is TGTGCCAGCAGTCAGTCGTCGGGGACCAACGCTGAAGCTTTCTTT.